A single sample is the source of the 6 T cell receptor beta chains below, sequenced in a study of blood T cell repertoires in COVID-19. TCRdb keeps only in-frame clones here, not all; method: immunoSEQ multiplex PCR. The sample yields 100,000 to 150,000 clones, 65% to 85% seen once. Sequencing was done on a sample of peripheral blood. Receptors originate from a man younger than 45 with COVID-19, enrolled during active disease.

The chain has TRBV9 and TRBJ1-2, with 7 bases lining up with TRBD1. The CDR3 is 12 residues long. The V and J ends lost 7 bases and 4 bases, in that order; junction bases with no gene match: 4. Germline CDR1 is SGDLS and CDR2 is YYNGEE. The CDR3 spells CASSTGTYGYTF. CDR3 coding DNA: TGTGCCAGCTCGACAGGGACCTATGGCTACACCTTC.

For the CDR3, the DNA is TGTGCCAGCAGCAAGAGAGGACAGGGGGTACTAGGGAACCAGCAGGATCAGCCCCAGCATTTT. Translated: CASSKRGQGVLGNQQDQPQHF. The chain recombines TRBV21-1 with TRBJ1-5; TRBD1 reflects the table's D call only, with no check against the DNA. TRBV21-1 is a pseudogene locus. There are 21 residues in the CDR3.

The gene calls are TRBV19 and TRBJ1-1; TRBD1 is a possible D gene (6 bases). Germline CDR1 is LNHDA and CDR2 is SQIVND (reference sequence). The length of the CDR3 is 16 residues. V lost 6 bases and J 0 bases, leaving 17 bases between the germline ends. DNA of the CDR3: TGTGCCAGTAGACACCTCCGGGACACCTTGAACACTGAAGCTTTCTTT. This codes for CASRHLRDTLNTEAFF.

This clone occurred a few times. The genes are TRBV5-6 and TRBJ2-5; TRBD2 might be the D (5 bases). CDR3 length: 15 residues. The germline gives CDR1 SGHDT, CDR2 YYEEEE. The V end was cut by 4 bases, the J end by 3 bases, with 16 bases between. This chain's CDR3 is CASSPSVSVEETQYF. Here the CDR3 DNA reads TGTGCCAGCAGCCCCTCGGTTAGCGTGGAAGAGACCCAGTACTTC.

This clone was seen a single time. The rearrangement links TRBV19 to TRBJ2-5, with D possibly matching TRBD2 (5 bases). CDR3 size: 14 residues. Germline-derived CDR1 and CDR2 are LNHDA and SQIVND (reference sequence). Trimming removed 5 bases from V and 5 bases from J, with 15 bases in between. Written as DNA, the CDR3 is TGTGCCAGTAGTCCCATCGGAGGTCTTGAGACCCAGTACTTC. Residues: CASSPIGGLETQYF. The full variable domain, its missing parts supplied by reference TRBV19 and TRBJ2-5, is DGGITQSPKYLFRKEGQNVTLSCEQNLNHDAMYWYRQDPGQGLRLIYYSQIVNDFQKGDIAEGYSVSREKKESFPLTVTSAQKNPTAFYLCASSPIGGLETQYFGPGTRLLVL.

V usage is TRBV5-4 and J usage is TRBJ1-2; tentative D call: TRBD1 (5 bases). Germline values: CDR1 SGHNT, CDR2 YYREEE (reference sequence). Trimming pared 5 bases from V and 3 bases from J, leaving 11 bases between. This CDR3 region has 13 residues. CDR3 region: CASRDMTDYGYTF. For the CDR3, the DNA is TGTGCCAGCAGGGATATGACAGACTATGGCTACACCTTC. The whole variable domain, remainder taken from reference TRBV5-4 and TRBJ1-2, is ETGVTQSPTHLIKTRGQQVTLRCSSQSGHNTVSWYQQALGQGPQFIFQYYREEENGRGNFPPRFSGLQFPNYSSELNVNALELDDSALYLCASRDMTDYGYTFGSGTRLTVV.